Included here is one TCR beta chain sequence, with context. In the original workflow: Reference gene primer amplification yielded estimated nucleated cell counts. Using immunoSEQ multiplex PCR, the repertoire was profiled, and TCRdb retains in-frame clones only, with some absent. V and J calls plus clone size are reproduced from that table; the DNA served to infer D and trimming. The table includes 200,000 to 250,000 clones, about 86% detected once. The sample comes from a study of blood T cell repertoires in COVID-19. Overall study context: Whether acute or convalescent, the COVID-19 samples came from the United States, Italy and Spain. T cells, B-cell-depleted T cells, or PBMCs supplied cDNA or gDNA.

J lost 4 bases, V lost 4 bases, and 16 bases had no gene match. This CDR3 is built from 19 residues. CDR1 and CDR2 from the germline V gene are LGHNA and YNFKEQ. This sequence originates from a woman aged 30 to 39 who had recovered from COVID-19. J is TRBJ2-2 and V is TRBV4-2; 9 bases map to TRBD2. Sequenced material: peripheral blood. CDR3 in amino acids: CASSPPVGGRARVTGELFF. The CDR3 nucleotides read TGTGCCAGCAGCCCCCCGGTCGGCGGGAGGGCCAGAGTCACCGGGGAGCTGTTTTTT.